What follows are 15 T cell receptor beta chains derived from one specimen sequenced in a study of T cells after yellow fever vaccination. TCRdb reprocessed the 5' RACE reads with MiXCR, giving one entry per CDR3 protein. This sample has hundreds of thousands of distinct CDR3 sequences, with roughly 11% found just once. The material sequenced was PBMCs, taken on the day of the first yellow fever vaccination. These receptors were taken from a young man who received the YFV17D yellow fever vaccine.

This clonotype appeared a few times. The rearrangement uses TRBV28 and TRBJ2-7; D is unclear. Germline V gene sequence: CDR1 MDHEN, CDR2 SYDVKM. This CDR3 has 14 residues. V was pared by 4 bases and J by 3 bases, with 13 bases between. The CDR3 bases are TGTGCCAGCAGTTCCAGGCAGCCCCTCTACGAGCAGTACGTC. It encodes CASSSRQPLYEQYV.

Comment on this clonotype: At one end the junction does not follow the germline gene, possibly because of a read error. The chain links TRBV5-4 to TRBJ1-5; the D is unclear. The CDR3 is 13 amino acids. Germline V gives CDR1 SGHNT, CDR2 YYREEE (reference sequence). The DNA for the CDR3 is TGTGCCATCAGCCCTGGAGGGAATCAGCCCCAGCATTTT. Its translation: CAISPGGNQPQHF.

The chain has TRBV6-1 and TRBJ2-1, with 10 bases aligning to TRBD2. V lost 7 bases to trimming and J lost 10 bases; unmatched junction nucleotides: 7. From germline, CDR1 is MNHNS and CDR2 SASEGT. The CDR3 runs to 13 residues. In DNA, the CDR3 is TGTGCCAGCACTAGCGGGGGTCGGCAGGAGCAGTTCTTC. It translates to CASTSGGRQEQFF.

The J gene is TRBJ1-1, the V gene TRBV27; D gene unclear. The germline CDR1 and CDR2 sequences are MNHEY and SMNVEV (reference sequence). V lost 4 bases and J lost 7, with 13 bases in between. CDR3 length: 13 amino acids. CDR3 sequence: CASSWHAKGEAFF. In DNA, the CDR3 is TGTGCCAGCAGTTGGCATGCCAAGGGTGAAGCTTTCTTT.

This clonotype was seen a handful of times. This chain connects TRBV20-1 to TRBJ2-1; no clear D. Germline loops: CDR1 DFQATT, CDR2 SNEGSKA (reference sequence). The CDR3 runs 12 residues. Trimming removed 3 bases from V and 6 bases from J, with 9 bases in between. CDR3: CSASGDRNEQFF. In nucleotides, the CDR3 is TGCAGTGCTAGTGGCGACCGCAATGAGCAGTTCTTC.

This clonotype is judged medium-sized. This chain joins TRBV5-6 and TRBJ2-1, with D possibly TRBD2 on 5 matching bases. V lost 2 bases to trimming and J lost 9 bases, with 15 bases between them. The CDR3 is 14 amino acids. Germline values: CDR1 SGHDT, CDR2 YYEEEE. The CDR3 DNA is TGTGCCAGCAGCTTTGGTCATTATCGGGGTGAGCAGTTCTTC. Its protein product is CASSFGHYRGEQFF.

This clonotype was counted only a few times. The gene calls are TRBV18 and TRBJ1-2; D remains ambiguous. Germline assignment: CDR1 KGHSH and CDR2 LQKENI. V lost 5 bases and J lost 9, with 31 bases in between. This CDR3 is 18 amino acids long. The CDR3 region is CASSYLESSRYFDVSYTF. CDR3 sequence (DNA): TGTGCCAGCTCATATCTGGAAAGCTCGAGATATTTTGATGTTAGCTACACCTTC.

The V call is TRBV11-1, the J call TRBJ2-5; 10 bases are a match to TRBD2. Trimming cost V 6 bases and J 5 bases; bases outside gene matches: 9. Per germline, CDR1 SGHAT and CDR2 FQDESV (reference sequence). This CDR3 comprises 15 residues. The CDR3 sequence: CASRSDLGLAETQYF. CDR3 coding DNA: TGTGCCAGCAGATCAGACTTGGGACTAGCGGAGACCCAGTACTTC. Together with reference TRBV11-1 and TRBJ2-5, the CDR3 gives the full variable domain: EAEVAQSPRYKITEKSQAVAFWCDPISGHATLYWYRQILGQGPELLVQFQDESVVDDSQLPKDRFSAERLKGVDSTLKIQPAELGDSAMYLCASRSDLGLAETQYFGPGTRLLVL.

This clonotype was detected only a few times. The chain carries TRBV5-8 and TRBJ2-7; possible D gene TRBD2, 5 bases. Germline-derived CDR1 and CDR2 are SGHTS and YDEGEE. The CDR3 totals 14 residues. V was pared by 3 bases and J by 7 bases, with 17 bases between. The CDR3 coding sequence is TGTGCCAGCAGCTCCGGCCGTTTCAGACTAGAGCAGTACGTC. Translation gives CASSSGRFRLEQYV.

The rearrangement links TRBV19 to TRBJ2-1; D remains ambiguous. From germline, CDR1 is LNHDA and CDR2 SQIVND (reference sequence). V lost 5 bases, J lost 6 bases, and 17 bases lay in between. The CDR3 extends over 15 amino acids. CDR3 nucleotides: TGTGCCAGTAGTCACACGGAAGTCCAAGTCAATGAGCAGTTCTTC. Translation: CASSHTEVQVNEQFF. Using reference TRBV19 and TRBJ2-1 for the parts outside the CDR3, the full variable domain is DGGITQSPKYLFRKEGQNVTLSCEQNLNHDAMYWYRQDPGQGLRLIYYSQIVNDFQKGDIAEGYSVSREKKESFPLTVTSAQKNPTAFYLCASSHTEVQVNEQFFGPGTRLTVL.

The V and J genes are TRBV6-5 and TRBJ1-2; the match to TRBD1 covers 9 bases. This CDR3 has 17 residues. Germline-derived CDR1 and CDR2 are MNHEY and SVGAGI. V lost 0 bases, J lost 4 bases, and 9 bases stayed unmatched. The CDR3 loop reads CASSYSVGQGRGYGYTF. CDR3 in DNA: TGTGCCAGCAGTTACTCAGTCGGACAGGGGCGAGGCTATGGCTACACCTTC.

In DNA, the CDR3 is TGTGCCAGCAGCCCACCAGACTTTCTAGCCAAAAACATTCAGTACTTC. Protein product: CASSPPDFLAKNIQYF. The chain uses TRBV5-5 and TRBJ2-4, with D uncertain. The V gene's germline CDR1 is SGHKS and CDR2 YYEKEE (reference sequence). The CDR3 covers 16 residues. With 4 bases removed from V and 0 bases from J, the gap between germline ends came to 14 bases. Using reference TRBV5-5 and TRBJ2-4 for the parts outside the CDR3, the full variable domain is DAGVTQSPTHLIKTRGQQVTLRCSPISGHKSVSWYQQVLGQGPQFIFQYYEKEERGRGNFPDRFSARQFPNYSSELNVNALLLGDSALYLCASSPPDFLAKNIQYFGAGTRLSVL.

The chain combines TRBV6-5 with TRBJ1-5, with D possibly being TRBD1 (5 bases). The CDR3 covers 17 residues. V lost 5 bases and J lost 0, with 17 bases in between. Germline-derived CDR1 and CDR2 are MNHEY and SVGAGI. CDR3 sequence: CASSHVFGDGSNQPQHF. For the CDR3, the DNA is TGTGCCAGCAGTCACGTTTTTGGGGACGGTAGCAATCAGCCCCAGCATTTT.

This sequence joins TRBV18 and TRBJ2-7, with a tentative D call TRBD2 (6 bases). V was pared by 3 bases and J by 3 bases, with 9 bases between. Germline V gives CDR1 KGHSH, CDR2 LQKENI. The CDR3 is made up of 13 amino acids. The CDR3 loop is CASSPVGLYEQYV. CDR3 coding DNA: TGTGCCAGCTCACCTGTGGGACTCTACGAGCAGTACGTC.

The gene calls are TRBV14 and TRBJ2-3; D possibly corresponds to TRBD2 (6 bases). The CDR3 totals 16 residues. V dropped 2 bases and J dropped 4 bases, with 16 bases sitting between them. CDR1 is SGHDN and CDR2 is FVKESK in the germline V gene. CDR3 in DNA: TGTGCCAGCAGCCAATTGCTGTCGGGAGCATCAGATACGCAGTATTTT. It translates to CASSQLLSGASDTQYF. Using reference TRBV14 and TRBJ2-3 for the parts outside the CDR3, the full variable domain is EAGVTQFPSHSVIEKGQTVTLRCDPISGHDNLYWYRRVMGKEIKFLLHFVKESKQDESGMPNNRFLAERTGGTYSTLKVQPAELEDSGVYFCASSQLLSGASDTQYFGPGTRLTVL.